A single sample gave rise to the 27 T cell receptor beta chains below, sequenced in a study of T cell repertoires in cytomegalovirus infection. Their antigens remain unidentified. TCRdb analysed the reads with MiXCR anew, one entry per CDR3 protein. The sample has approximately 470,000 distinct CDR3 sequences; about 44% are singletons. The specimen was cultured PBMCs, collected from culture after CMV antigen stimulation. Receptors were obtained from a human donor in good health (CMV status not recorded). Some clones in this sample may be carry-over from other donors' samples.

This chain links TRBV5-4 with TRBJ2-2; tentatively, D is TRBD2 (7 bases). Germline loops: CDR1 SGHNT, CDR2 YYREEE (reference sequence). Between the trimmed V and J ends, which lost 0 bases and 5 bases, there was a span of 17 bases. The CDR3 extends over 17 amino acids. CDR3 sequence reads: CASSLVGRPTGTGELFF. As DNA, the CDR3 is TGTGCCAGCAGCTTGGTCGGGAGGCCAACAGGGACCGGGGAGCTGTTTTTT.

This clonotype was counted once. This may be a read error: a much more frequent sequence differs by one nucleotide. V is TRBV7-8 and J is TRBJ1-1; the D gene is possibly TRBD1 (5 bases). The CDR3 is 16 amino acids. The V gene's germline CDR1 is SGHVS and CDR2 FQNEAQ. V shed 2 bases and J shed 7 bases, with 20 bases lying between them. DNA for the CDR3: TGTGCCAGCAGCTTAAGGGGCGGTGTGACGCCCTATGAAGCTTTCTTT. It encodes CASSLRGGVTPYEAFF.

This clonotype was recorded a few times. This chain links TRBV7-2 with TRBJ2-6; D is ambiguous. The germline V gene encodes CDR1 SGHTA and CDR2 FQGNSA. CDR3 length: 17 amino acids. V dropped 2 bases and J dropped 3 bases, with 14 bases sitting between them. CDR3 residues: CASSLTRQDDGANVLTF. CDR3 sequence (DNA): TGTGCCAGCAGCTTAACCCGCCAAGACGATGGGGCCAACGTCCTGACTTTC.

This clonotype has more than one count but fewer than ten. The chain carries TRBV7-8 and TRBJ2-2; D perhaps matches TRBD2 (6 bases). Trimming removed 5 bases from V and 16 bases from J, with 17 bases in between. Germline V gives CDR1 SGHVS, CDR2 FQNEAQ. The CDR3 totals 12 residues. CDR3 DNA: TGTGCCAGCAGCCACGGGACTCCCCGACAGTTTTTT. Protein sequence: CASSHGTPRQFF.

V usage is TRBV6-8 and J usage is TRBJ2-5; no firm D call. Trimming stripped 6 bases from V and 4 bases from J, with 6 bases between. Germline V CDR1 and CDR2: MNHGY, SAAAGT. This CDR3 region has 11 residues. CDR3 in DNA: TGTGCCAGCAGGGGATTAGAGACCCAGTACTTC. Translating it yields CASRGLETQYF.

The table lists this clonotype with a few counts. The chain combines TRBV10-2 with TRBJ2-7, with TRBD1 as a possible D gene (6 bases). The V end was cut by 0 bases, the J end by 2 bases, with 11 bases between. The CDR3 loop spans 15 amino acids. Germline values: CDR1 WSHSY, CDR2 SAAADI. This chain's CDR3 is CASSESRDTAYEQYF. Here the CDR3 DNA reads TGCGCCAGCAGTGAGTCTAGGGACACCGCCTACGAGCAGTACTTC.

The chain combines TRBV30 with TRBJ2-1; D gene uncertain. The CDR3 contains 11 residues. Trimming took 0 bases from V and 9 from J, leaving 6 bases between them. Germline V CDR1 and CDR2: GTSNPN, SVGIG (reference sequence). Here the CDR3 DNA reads TGTGCCTGGAGTGTAAGTCCTGAGCAGTTCTTC. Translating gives CAWSVSPEQFF.

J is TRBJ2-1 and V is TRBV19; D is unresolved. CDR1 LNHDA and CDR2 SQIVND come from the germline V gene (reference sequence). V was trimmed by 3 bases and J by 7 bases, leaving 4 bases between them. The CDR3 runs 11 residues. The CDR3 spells CASSMGNEQFF. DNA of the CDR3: TGTGCCAGTAGTATGGGTAATGAGCAGTTCTTC.

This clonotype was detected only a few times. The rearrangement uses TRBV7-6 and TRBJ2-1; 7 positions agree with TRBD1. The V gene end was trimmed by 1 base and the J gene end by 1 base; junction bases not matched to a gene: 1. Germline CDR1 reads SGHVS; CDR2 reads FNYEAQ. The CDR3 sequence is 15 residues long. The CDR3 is CASSLEGASYNEQFF. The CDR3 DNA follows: TGTGCCAGCAGCTTAGAGGGGGCATCCTACAATGAGCAGTTCTTC.

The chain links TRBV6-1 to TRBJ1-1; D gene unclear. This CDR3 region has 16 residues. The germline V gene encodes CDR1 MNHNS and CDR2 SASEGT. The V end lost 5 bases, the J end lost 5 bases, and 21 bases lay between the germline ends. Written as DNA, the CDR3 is TGTGCCAGCAGTTACCCGGACGGAAAAAGGGAGACTGAAGCTTTCTTT. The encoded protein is CASSYPDGKRETEAFF.

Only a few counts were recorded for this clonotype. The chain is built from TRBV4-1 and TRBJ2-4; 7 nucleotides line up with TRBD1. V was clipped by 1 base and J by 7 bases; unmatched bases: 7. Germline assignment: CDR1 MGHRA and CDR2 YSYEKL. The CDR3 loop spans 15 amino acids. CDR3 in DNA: TGCGCCAGCAGCCAAGTAGAACAGGGGTTGAACATTCAGTACTTC. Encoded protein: CASSQVEQGLNIQYF.

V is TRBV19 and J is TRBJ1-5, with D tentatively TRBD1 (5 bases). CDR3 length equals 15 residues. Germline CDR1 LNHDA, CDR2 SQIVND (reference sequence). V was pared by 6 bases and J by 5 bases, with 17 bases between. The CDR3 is CASRSGGKTYQPQHF. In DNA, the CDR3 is TGTGCCAGTAGGTCTGGGGGGAAGACGTATCAGCCCCAGCATTTT.

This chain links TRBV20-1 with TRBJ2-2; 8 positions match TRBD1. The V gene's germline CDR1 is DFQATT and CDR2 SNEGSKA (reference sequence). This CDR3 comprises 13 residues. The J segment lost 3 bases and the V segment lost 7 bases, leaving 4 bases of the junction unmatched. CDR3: CSGAGGDTGELFF. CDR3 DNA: TGCAGTGGGGCAGGGGGCGACACCGGGGAGCTGTTTTTT.

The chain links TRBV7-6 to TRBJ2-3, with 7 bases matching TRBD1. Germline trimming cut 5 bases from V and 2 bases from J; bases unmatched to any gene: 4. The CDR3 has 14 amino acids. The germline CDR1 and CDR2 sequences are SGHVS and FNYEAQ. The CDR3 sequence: CASSLGQYTDTQYF. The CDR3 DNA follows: TGTGCCAGCAGCCTGGGACAGTACACAGATACGCAGTATTTT. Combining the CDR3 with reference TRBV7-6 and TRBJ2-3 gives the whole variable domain GAGVSQSPRYKVTKRGQDVALRCDPISGHVSLYWYRQALGQGPEFLTYFNYEAQQDKSGLPNDRFSAERPEGSISTLTIQRTEQRDSAMYRCASSLGQYTDTQYFGPGTRLTVL.

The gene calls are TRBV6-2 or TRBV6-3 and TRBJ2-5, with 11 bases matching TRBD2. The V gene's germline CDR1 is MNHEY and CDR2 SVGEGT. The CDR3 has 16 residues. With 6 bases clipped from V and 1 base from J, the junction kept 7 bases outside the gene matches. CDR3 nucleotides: TGTGCCAGCAGCCGCACGGGACTAGCGGTCCAAGAGACCCAGTACTTC. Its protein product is CASSRTGLAVQETQYF.

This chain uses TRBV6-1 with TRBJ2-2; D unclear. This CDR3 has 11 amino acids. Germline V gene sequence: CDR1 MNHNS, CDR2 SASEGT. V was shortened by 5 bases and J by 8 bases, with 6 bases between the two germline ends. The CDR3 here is CASSYRGELFF. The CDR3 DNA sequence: TGTGCCAGCAGTTATAGGGGGGAGCTGTTTTTT.

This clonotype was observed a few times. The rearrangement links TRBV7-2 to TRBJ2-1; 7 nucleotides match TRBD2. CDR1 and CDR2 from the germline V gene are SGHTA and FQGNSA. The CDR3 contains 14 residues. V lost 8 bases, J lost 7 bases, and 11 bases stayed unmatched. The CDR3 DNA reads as TGTGCCAGCTCCCGGGCGGGAGTGAGTAATGAGCAGTTCTTC. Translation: CASSRAGVSNEQFF.

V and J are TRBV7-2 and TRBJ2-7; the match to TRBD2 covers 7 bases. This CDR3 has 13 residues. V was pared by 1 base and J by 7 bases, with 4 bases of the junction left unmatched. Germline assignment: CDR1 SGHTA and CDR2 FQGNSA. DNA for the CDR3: TGTGCCAGCAGCTTAGAACCAGCGGGGGAGCAGTACTTC. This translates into CASSLEPAGEQYF.

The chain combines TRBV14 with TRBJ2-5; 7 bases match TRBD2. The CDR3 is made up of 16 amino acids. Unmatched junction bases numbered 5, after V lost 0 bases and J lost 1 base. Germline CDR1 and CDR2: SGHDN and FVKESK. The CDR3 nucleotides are TGTGCCAGCAGCCAAGAGGGAGGGGTCCCCCAAGAGACCCAGTACTTC. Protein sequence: CASSQEGGVPQETQYF.

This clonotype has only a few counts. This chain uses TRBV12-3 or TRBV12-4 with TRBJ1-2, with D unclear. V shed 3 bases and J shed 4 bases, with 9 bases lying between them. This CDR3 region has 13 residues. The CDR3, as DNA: TGTGCCAGCAGTTTTGGCGGAACCTATGGCTACACCTTC. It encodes CASSFGGTYGYTF.

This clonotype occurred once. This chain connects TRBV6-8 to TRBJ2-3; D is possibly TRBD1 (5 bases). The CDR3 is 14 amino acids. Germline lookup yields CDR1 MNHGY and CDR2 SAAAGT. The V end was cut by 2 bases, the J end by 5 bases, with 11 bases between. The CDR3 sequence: CASSYGARLDTQYF. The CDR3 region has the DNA TGTGCCAGCAGTTACGGGGCAAGATTAGATACGCAGTATTTT.

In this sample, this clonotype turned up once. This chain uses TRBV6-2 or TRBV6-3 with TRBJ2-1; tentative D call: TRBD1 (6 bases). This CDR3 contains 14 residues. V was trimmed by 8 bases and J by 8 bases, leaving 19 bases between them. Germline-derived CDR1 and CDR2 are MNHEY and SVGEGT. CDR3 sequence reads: CASRLGQQTHEQFF. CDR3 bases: TGTGCCAGCCGGCTAGGACAGCAAACACATGAGCAGTTCTTC.

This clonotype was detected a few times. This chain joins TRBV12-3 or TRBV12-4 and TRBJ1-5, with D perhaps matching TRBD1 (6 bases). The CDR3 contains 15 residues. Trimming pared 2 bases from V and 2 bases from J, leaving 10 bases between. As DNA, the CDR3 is TGTGCCAGCAGTTTAAGGGGGGAGGGCAATCAGCCCCAGCATTTT. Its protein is CASSLRGEGNQPQHF.

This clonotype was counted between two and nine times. The CDR3 sequence is CASSEGGRGLLTDTQYF. The CDR3, as DNA: TGTGCCAGCAGTGAAGGAGGCAGGGGGCTGTTGACAGATACGCAGTATTTT. The chain joins TRBV6-1 to TRBJ2-3; 8 bases are shared with TRBD1. This CDR3 is 17 amino acids long. Germline trimming cut 1 base from V and 3 bases from J; bases unmatched to any gene: 9. From germline, CDR1 is MNHNS and CDR2 SASEGT.

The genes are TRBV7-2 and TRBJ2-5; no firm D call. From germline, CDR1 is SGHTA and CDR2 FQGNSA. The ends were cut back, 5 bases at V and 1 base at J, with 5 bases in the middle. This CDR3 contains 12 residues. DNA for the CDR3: TGTGCCAGCAGCAGAAGCCAAGAGACCCAGTACTTC. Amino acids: CASSRSQETQYF.

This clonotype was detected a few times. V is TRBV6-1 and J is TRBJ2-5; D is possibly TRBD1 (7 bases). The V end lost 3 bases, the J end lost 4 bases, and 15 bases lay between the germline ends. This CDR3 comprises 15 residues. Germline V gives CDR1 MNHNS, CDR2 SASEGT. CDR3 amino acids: CASSDLRGVGETQYF. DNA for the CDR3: TGTGCCAGCAGTGACCTCAGGGGGGTTGGAGAGACCCAGTACTTC.

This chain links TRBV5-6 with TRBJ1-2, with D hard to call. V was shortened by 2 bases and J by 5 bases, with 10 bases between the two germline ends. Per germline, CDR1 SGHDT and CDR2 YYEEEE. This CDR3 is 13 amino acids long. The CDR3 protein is CASSFRSWYGYTF. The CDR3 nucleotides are TGTGCCAGCAGCTTCCGGAGCTGGTATGGCTACACCTTC.